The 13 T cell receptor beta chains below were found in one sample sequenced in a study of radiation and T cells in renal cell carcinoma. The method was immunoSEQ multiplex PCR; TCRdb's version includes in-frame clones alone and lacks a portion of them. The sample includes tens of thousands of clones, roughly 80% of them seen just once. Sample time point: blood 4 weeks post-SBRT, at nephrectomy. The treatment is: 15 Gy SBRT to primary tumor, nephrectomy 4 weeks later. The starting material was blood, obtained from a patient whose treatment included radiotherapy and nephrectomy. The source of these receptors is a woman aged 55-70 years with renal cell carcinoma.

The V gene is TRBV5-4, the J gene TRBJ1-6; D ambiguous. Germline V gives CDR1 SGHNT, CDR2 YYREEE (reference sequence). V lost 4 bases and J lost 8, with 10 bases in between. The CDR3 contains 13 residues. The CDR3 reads CASSGVLYSPLHF. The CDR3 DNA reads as TGTGCCAGCAGCGGGGTCCTTTATTCACCCCTCCACTTT.

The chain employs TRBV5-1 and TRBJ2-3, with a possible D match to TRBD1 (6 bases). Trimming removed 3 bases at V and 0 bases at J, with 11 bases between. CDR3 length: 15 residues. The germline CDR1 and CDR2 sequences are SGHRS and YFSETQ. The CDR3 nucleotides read TGCGCCAGCAGCTCGCCAGGGGATAGCACAGATACGCAGTATTTT. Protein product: CASSSPGDSTDTQYF.

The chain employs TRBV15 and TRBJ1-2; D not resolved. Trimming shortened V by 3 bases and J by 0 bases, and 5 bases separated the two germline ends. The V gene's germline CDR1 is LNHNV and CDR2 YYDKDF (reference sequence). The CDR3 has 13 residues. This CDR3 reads CATSSLPNYGYTF. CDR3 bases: TGTGCCACCAGCAGCCTCCCTAACTATGGCTACACCTTC.

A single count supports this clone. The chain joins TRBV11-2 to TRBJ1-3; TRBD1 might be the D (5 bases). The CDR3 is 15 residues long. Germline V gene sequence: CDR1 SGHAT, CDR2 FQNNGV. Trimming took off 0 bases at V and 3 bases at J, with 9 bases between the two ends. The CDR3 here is CASSLEAGIGNTIYF. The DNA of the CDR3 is TGTGCCAGCAGCTTAGAGGCAGGGATTGGAAACACCATATATTTT.

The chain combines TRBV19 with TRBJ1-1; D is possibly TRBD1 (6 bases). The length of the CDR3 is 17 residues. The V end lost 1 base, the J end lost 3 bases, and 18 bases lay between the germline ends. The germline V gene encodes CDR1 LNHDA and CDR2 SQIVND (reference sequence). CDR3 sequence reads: CASSIASGGRGDTEAFF. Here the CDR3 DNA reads TGTGCCAGTAGTATAGCTTCAGGAGGCAGGGGCGACACTGAAGCTTTCTTT.

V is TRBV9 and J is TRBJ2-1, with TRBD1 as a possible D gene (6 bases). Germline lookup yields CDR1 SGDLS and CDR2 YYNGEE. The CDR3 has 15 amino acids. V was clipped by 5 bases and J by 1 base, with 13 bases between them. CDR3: CASSEGETSYNEQFF. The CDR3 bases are TGTGCCAGCAGTGAGGGGGAGACTTCCTACAATGAGCAGTTCTTC.

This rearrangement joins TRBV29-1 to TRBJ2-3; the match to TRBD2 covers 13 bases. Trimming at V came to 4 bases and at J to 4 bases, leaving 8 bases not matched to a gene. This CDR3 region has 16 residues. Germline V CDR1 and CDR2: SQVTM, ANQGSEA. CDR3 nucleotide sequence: TGCAGCGTTGGGGGACTAGCGGGAACCCACCCAGATACGCAGTATTTT. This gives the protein CSVGGLAGTHPDTQYF.

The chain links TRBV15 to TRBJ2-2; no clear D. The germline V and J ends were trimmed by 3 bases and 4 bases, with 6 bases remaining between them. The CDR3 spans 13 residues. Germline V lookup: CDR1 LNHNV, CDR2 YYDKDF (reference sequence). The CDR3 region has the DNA TGTGCCACCAGCAGTTCGCTCACCGGGGAGCTGTTTTTT. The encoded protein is CATSSSLTGELFF.

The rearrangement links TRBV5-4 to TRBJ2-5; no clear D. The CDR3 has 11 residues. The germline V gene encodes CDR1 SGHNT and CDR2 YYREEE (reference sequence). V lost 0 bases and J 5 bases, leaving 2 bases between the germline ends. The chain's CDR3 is CASSLDETQYF. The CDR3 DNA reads TGTGCCAGCAGCTTGGACGAGACCCAGTACTTC.

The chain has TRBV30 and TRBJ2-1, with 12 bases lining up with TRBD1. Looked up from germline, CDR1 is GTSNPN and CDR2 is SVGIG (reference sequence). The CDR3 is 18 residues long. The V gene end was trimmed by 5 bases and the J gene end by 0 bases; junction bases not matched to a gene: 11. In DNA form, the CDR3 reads TGTGCCTGGGATACCGGGACAGGGGGCTTGAGCTCCTACAATGAGCAGTTCTTC. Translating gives CAWDTGTGGLSSYNEQFF.

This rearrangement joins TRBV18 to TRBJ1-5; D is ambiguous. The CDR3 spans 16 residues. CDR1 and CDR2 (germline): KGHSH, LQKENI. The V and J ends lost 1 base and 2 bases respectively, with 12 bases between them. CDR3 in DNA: TGTGCCAGCTCACCACGGGTAGGGAAGGGCAATCAGCCCCAGCATTTT. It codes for CASSPRVGKGNQPQHF.

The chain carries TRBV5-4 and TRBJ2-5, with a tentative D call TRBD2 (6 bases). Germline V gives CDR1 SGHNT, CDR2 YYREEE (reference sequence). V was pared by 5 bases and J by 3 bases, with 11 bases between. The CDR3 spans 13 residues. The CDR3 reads CASSQGGEETQYF. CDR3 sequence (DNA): TGTGCCAGCAGTCAGGGCGGGGAAGAGACCCAGTACTTC.

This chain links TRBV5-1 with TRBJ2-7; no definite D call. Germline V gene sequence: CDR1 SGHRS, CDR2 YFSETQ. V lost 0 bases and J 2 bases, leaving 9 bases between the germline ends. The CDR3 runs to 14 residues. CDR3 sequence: CASSLADPPYEQYF. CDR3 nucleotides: TGCGCCAGCAGCTTGGCGGACCCGCCCTACGAGCAGTACTTC. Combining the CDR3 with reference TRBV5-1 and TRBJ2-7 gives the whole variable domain KAGVTQTPRYLIKTRGQQVTLSCSPISGHRSVSWYQQTPGQGLQFLFEYFSETQRNKGNFPGRFSGRQFSNSRSEMNVSTLELGDSALYLCASSLADPPYEQYFGPGTRLTVT.